This T cell receptor beta chain was found in a study of CD8+ T cells in alopecia areata. Extracted RNA was reverse transcribed, and the resulting cDNA served as sequencing template. TCRdb's table, derived via immunoSEQ multiplex PCR, lists solely in-frame clones and lacks some. The sample lists a few hundred thousand clones, around two fifths occurring once. Germline CDR1 is SEHNR and CDR2 is FQNEAQ (reference sequence). The CDR3 totals 15 residues. Deletions cut 5 bases from V and 1 base from J, with 14 bases between. Treatment denoted: oral pan-JAK inhibitor, 5-10 mg twice daily. This clone was counted a few times. Its specificity is unknown. Study results and caveats: When scalp samples are sequenced, resident alphabeta T cells of normal skin are also captured. Patients shared TCRs less clearly than mice did, possibly owing to HLA. Numerous clones, expanded in lesions, remained in scalp and blood during tofacitinib. Tofacitinib significantly brought down scalp clonality and expanded CD8+ clones among top 100.

This clonotype was obtained from a human donor with alopecia areata. This chain connects TRBV7-9 to TRBJ1-1, with D uncertain. The sample in question was CD4+ T cells sorted from blood, obtained at approximately week 30, from a patient treated with tofacitinib. The CDR3 reads CASSPTAVRNTEAFF. CDR3 DNA: TGTGCCAGCAGCCCAACAGCGGTGAGGAACACTGAAGCTTTCTTT.